Given below is one T cell receptor beta chain in context. Other DNA sequences within the sample encode an identical CDR3. Germline V gives CDR1 MNHEY, CDR2 SVGAGI. CDR3 length: 14 residues. V was clipped by 6 bases and J by 0 bases; unmatched bases: 1. Positive CCR7 selection of CD45RO-negative cells yielded the naive CD8 cells, and terminally differentiated effector memory CD45RA+ cells were excluded. The data belong to a study of shared clonotypes between healthy human individuals. The repertoire was sequenced with immunoSEQ multiplex PCR; TCRdb's copy has only in-frame clones and lacks some. Of some 1,900,000 clones listed, just under 95% were seen once; the top ten hold 1% to 1.5%.

Sample: naive CD8+ T cells sorted from blood. The V and J genes are TRBV6-5 and TRBJ2-3; 9 nucleotides align to TRBD2. The sequence derives from a man between 18 and 29 years old in good health. The CDR3 region has the DNA TGTGCCAGCAGCCTAGCGGGAAGCACAGATACGCAGTATTTT. Protein sequence: CASSLAGSTDTQYF.